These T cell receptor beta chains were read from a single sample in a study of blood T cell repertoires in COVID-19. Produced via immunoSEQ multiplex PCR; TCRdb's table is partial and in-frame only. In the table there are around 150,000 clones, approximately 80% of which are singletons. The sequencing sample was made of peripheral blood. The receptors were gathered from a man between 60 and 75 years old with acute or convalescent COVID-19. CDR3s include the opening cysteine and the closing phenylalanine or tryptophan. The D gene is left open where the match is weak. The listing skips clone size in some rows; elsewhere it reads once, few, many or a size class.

DNA: TGCAGTGCTAGGCGGACAGAGGAAGCTTTCTTT
CDR3: CSARRTEEAFF
size: -
J: TRBJ1-1
V: TRBV20-1
D: -

DNA: TGTGCCAGTAGTATACGGGGGAACACTGAAGCTTTCTTT
CDR3: CASSIRGNTEAFF
size: -
J: TRBJ1-1
V: TRBV19
D: -

DNA: TGTGCCAGCAGCCAAGCCCCGGGAAGTAGGAGAAGCTATGGCTACACCTTC
CDR3: CASSQAPGSRRSYGYTF
size: few
J: TRBJ1-2
V: TRBV14
D: -

DNA: TGTGCCAGCAGCTTGGAAGGCAGGGAGGCGAACGAGCAGTACTTC
CDR3: CASSLEGREANEQYF
size: -
J: TRBJ2-7
V: TRBV5-6
D: -

DNA: TGCGCCAGCAGCTCCTCGAGGGGCTCAGGGGCCTCCTACGAGCAGTACTTC
CDR3: CASSSSRGSGASYEQYF
size: -
J: TRBJ2-7
V: TRBV5-1
D: -

DNA: TGTGCCAGCAGTTACGGACAGGCTACCTCCTACGAGCAGTACTTC
CDR3: CASSYGQATSYEQYF
size: -
J: TRBJ2-7
V: TRBV6-6
D: TRBD1

DNA: TGCAGTGCTAGTAAACAGGGCCAAGACGAGCAGTACTTC
CDR3: CSASKQGQDEQYF
size: -
J: TRBJ2-7
V: TRBV20-1
D: -

DNA: TGTGCCAGCAGCTTGACTTTGGGGGGGACCACAGATACGCAGTATTTT
CDR3: CASSLTLGGTTDTQYF
size: -
J: TRBJ2-3
V: TRBV5-4
D: TRBD2

DNA: TGTGCCATCAGTGAAGGGACTAGCGGCTCCTACGAGCAGTACTTC
CDR3: CAISEGTSGSYEQYF
size: -
J: TRBJ2-7
V: TRBV10-3
D: TRBD2

DNA: TGTGCCAGCAGCTTGGCCCGGGGGGCGCAAGAGACCCAGTACTTC
CDR3: CASSLARGAQETQYF
size: once
J: TRBJ2-5
V: TRBV5-4
D: -

DNA: TGTGCCAGTAGGGCACAGGGGCAACTTCTTAACTATGGCTACACCTTC
CDR3: CASRAQGQLLNYGYTF
size: -
J: TRBJ1-2
V: TRBV19
D: TRBD1

DNA: TGTGCCAGTAGTCACGGGACAGGGGTTGCCGGGGAGCTGTTTTTT
CDR3: CASSHGTGVAGELFF
size: -
J: TRBJ2-2
V: TRBV19
D: TRBD1

DNA: TGTGCCAGCAGCGTAGGAGGACAGGGCCGGAGGGGCTACACCTTC
CDR3: CASSVGGQGRRGYTF
size: -
J: TRBJ1-2
V: TRBV9
D: TRBD1

DNA: TGTGCCAGCAGTTTATCGGGAGGGACGAACTATGGCTACACCTTC
CDR3: CASSLSGGTNYGYTF
size: -
J: TRBJ1-2
V: TRBV27
D: -

DNA: TGTGCCAGCAGCTTAGGGCGGAGGCTTCAGACCCAGTACTTC
CDR3: CASSLGRRLQTQYF
size: -
J: TRBJ2-5
V: TRBV7-8
D: -

DNA: TGTGCCAGCAGCCCAGGACAGGGTAGGGAGACCCAGTACTTC
CDR3: CASSPGQGRETQYF
size: -
J: TRBJ2-5
V: TRBV3-1/TRBV3-2
D: TRBD1

DNA: TGCGCCAGCAGAGAACAAACAGTTACCGGGGAGCTGTTTTTT
CDR3: CASREQTVTGELFF
size: few
J: TRBJ2-2
V: TRBV10-1
D: -

DNA: TGTGCCAGCAGCTTAGCGGGGGCCTACAATGAGCAGTTCTTC
CDR3: CASSLAGAYNEQFF
size: -
J: TRBJ2-1
V: TRBV7-3
D: TRBD2

DNA: TGTGCCAGCAGTGAAGGGACAGGGAACAATCAGCCCCAGCATTTT
CDR3: CASSEGTGNNQPQHF
size: -
J: TRBJ1-5
V: TRBV2
D: TRBD1

DNA: TGTGCCAGCAGCCTCCGCGGGGGGGGTGCCAATGAGCAGTTCTTC
CDR3: CASSLRGGGANEQFF
size: -
J: TRBJ2-1
V: TRBV11-3
D: TRBD2

DNA: TGTGCCAGCAGCTTCGGGACAGGGGAAATTGAGACCCAGTACTTC
CDR3: CASSFGTGEIETQYF
size: once
J: TRBJ2-5
V: TRBV7-2
D: TRBD1

DNA: TGTGCCAGCAGCAATCCGGGCACCGGGGAGCTGTTTTTT
CDR3: CASSNPGTGELFF
size: once
J: TRBJ2-2
V: TRBV12-3/TRBV12-4
D: -

DNA: TGTGCCAGCAGTATGGCACCCTACTATGGCTACACCTTC
CDR3: CASSMAPYYGYTF
size: -
J: TRBJ1-2
V: TRBV6-5
D: -

DNA: TGTGCCATCAGTGAGTCGTCGACAGGGTACTATGGCTACACCTTC
CDR3: CAISESSTGYYGYTF
size: -
J: TRBJ1-2
V: TRBV10-3
D: TRBD1

DNA: TGTGCCAGCAGCTTAGATAGAGAAACTGAAGCTTTCTTT
CDR3: CASSLDRETEAFF
size: -
J: TRBJ1-1
V: TRBV11-2
D: -

DNA: TGTGCCAGCAGCTGGGGAGGGGGGAACTATGGCTACACCTTC
CDR3: CASSWGGGNYGYTF
size: few
J: TRBJ1-2
V: TRBV7-9
D: -

DNA: TGTGCCAGCAGCAAAGTGAGGCTTGCTGAAGCTTTCTTT
CDR3: CASSKVRLAEAFF
size: few
J: TRBJ1-1
V: TRBV21-1
D: -

DNA: TGTGCCAGTTCCCCAGGGGATTATCAGCCCCAGCATTTT
CDR3: CASSPGDYQPQHF
size: -
J: TRBJ1-5
V: TRBV19
D: -

DNA: TGTGCCTGGAGCTTTGGGACAGGGGGACTTACCGGGGAGCTGTTTTTT
CDR3: CAWSFGTGGLTGELFF
size: -
J: TRBJ2-2
V: TRBV30
D: TRBD1

DNA: TGCGCCAGCACCCTATCTCCGGGACAGGTCTACAATGAGCAGTTCTTC
CDR3: CASTLSPGQVYNEQFF
size: -
J: TRBJ2-1
V: TRBV5-1
D: TRBD1

DNA: TGCGCCAGCAGCCAAGAAGCTAGCGGGGGGGCGGGTGAGCAGTTCTTC
CDR3: CASSQEASGGAGEQFF
size: -
J: TRBJ2-1
V: TRBV4-1
D: TRBD2

DNA: TGTGCCAGCAGCGTCGGGACAGGCAAACTAGGAGATACGCAGTATTTT
CDR3: CASSVGTGKLGDTQYF
size: -
J: TRBJ2-3
V: TRBV14
D: TRBD1

DNA: TGTGCCAGCAGCGTAGGGTCAGACAATGAGCAGTTCTTC
CDR3: CASSVGSDNEQFF
size: -
J: TRBJ2-1
V: TRBV9
D: -

DNA: TGTGCCAGCAGCTACGGACAGGGCTATGGCTACACCTTC
CDR3: CASSYGQGYGYTF
size: -
J: TRBJ1-2
V: TRBV7-9
D: TRBD1

DNA: TGTGCCAGCAGTCAGGAAACTCAGCCCCAGCATTTT
CDR3: CASSQETQPQHF
size: once
J: TRBJ1-5
V: TRBV28
D: -

DNA: TGTGCCAGCAGCTTAGGATGGGGGCGGGAGACCCAGTACTTC
CDR3: CASSLGWGRETQYF
size: -
J: TRBJ2-5
V: TRBV7-7
D: -

DNA: TGTGCCAGCAGTCTGCCCCGACACGTTGAAGCTTTCTTT
CDR3: CASSLPRHVEAFF
size: -
J: TRBJ1-1
V: TRBV12-3/TRBV12-4
D: -

DNA: TGTGCCAGCTCACCACCCGGGACTAGCGGGCGGCAGTTCTTC
CDR3: CASSPPGTSGRQFF
size: -
J: TRBJ2-1
V: TRBV18
D: TRBD2

DNA: TGTGCCAGCAGCCCGTCCGGGAGTACACCCTATGGCTACACCTTC
CDR3: CASSPSGSTPYGYTF
size: -
J: TRBJ1-2
V: TRBV11-2
D: -

DNA: TGTGCCTGGGGGACTTCCTACGAGCAGTACTTC
CDR3: CAWGTSYEQYF
size: -
J: TRBJ2-7
V: TRBV30
D: -

DNA: TGTGCCAGCAGCCAAGAGCTTGGGGCCTCCGAGCAGTACTTC
CDR3: CASSQELGASEQYF
size: few
J: TRBJ2-7
V: TRBV4-2
D: -

DNA: TGTGCCACCAGCAGAGATCTCAGGGCCGCCACACCGGGAGATACGCAGTATTTT
CDR3: CATSRDLRAATPGDTQYF
size: -
J: TRBJ2-3
V: TRBV15
D: -

DNA: TGCGCCAGCAGCCAAGAACTCCGGAGTAATGAAAAACTGTTTTTT
CDR3: CASSQELRSNEKLFF
size: -
J: TRBJ1-4
V: TRBV4-3
D: -

DNA: TGTGCCAGCAGTTACGACAGCTACTATGGCTACACCTTC
CDR3: CASSYDSYYGYTF
size: -
J: TRBJ1-2
V: TRBV6-5
D: -

DNA: TGCGCCAGCAGCCAAGATCACCAGGGGGGCTATGGCTACACCTTC
CDR3: CASSQDHQGGYGYTF
size: -
J: TRBJ1-2
V: TRBV4-3
D: TRBD1

DNA: TGTGCCAGCTCACCACCGACTCCGGGGTTGAACACTGAAGCTTTCTTT
CDR3: CASSPPTPGLNTEAFF
size: -
J: TRBJ1-1
V: TRBV18
D: -

DNA: TGTGCCAGCAGCCCCCGGACAGGGGGGGACACTGAAGCTTTCTTT
CDR3: CASSPRTGGDTEAFF
size: -
J: TRBJ1-1
V: TRBV9
D: TRBD1

DNA: TGTGCCAGTAGTACCCTGGACAGGGGAAAGACCCAGTACTTC
CDR3: CASSTLDRGKTQYF
size: -
J: TRBJ2-5
V: TRBV19
D: TRBD1

DNA: TGCAGTGCTAGTAGGGGATTCTCTGGAAACACCATATATTTT
CDR3: CSASRGFSGNTIYF
size: -
J: TRBJ1-3
V: TRBV20-1
D: -